This TCR beta chain was profiled in a study of T-cell reconstitution after alpha-beta-depleted transplantation in children. Study findings and constraints: The authors attributed T-cell counts and diversity one year after transplant mostly to newly produced T cells. Surviving thymic progenitors and recipient T cells were the source of high TCRbeta diversity at day 60 in some patients. The study reportedly traced alpha-beta T cells about two months after transplant to several hundred expanded graft clones.

This clonotype was observed at least ten times. Its antigen is currently unknown. V lost 1 base and J 3 bases, leaving 12 bases between the germline ends. This CDR3 is built from 16 residues. CDR1 and CDR2 from the germline V gene are MNHNS and SASEGT. The TCRbeta library was prepared with unique molecular identifiers. Using its own MiXCR run on the PCR reads, TCRdb lists one record per CDR3 protein. Counted here are 280,000 or so distinct CDR3 sequences, approximately 10% occurring once; the ten biggest clones make up about a quarter. This TCR came from a male patient aged 2 to 9 who had a stem cell transplant for chronic granulomatous disease, so the T cells may come from the graft donor. The chain combines TRBV6-1 with TRBJ2-2; TRBD1 might be the D (6 bases). This material consisted of peripheral blood, taken 180 days after TCRalphabeta/CD19-depleted stem cell transplant. Here the CDR3 reads CASSEVPGVDTGELFF. The CDR3 DNA sequence: TGTGCCAGCAGTGAAGTACCAGGGGTCGACACCGGGGAGCTGTTTTTT.